This T cell receptor (beta chain) appears in the sequencing data of a study of Graves' ophthalmopathy and Graves' hyperthyroidism. About the study: Peripheral blood sampling occurred at initial diagnosis, before any treatment.

This clonotype showed up many times. Trimming shortened V by 5 bases and J by 4 bases, and 9 bases separated the two germline ends. From germline, CDR1 is MNHEY and CDR2 SVGAGI. CDR3 length equals 12 residues. Certain patients were not enrolled. These were patients with other autoimmune diseases, uncontrolled infections, pregnancy or lactation. Diagnoses were established from clinical symptoms, serum thyroxine, TRAb, thyroid ultrasound and orbital computed tomography. RNA transcripts were the template, and TCR beta CDR3 regions were amplified from them. First-round RT-PCR employed HTBI primers, with a second-round multiplex PCR after it. TCRdb passed the multiplex PCR reads through MiXCR, listing each CDR3 protein once. Among a few hundred thousand distinct CDR3 sequences listed, approximately 18% were seen once.

The chain links TRBV6-5 to TRBJ2-7; D not resolved. The sample taken for sequencing was peripheral blood. The receptor's source is an adult woman with stable Graves' hyperthyroidism. CDR3 sequence reads: CASSPNPYEQYF. For the CDR3, the DNA is TGTGCCAGCAGTCCTAACCCTTACGAGCAGTACTTC.